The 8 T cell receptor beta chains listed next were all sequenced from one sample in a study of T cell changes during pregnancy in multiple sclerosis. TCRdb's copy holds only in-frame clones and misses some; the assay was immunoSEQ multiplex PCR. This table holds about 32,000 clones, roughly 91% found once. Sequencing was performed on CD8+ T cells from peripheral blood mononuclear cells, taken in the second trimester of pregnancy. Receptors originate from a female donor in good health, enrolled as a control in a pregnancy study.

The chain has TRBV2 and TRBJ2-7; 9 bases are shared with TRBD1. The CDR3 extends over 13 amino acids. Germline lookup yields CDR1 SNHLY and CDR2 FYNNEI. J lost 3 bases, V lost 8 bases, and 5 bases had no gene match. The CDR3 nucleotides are TGTGCCAGCGACGAGGACAGGGGCTACGAGCAGTACTTC. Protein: CASDEDRGYEQYF.

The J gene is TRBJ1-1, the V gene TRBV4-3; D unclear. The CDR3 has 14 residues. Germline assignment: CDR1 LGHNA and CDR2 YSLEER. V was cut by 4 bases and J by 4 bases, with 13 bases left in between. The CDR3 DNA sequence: TGCGCCAGCAGCCTGGGATTGGGGAGCACTGAAGCTTTCTTT. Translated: CASSLGLGSTEAFF.

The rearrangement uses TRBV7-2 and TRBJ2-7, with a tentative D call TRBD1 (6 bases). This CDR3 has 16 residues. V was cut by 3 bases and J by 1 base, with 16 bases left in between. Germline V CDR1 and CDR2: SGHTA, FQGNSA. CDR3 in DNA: TGTGCCAGCAGCTTCTCTCACGGGACACTATCCTACGAGCAGTACTTC. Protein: CASSFSHGTLSYEQYF.

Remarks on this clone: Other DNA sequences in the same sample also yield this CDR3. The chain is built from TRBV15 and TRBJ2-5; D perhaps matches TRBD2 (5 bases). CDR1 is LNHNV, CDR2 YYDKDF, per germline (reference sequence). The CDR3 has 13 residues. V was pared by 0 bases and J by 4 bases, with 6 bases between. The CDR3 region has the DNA TGTGCCACCAGCAGAGATCGGGGAGAGACCCAGTACTTC. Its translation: CATSRDRGETQYF.

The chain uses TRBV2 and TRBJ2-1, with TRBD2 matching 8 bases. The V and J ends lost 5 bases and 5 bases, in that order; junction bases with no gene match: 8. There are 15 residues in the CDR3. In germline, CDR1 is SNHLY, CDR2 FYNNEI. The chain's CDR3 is CASSSSGPTNNEQFF. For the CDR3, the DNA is TGTGCCAGCAGTTCTAGCGGGCCAACAAACAATGAGCAGTTCTTC.

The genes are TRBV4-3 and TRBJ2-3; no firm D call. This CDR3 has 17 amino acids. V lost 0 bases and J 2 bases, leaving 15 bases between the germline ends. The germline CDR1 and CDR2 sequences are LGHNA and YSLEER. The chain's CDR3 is CASSQEIGAALTDTQYF. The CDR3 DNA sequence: TGCGCCAGCAGCCAAGAAATAGGCGCGGCGCTCACAGATACGCAGTATTTT.

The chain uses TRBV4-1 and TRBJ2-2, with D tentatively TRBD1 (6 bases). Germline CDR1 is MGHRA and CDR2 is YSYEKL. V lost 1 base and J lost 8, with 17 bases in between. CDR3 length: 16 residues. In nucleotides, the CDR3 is TGCGCCAGCAGCCAAGGTTACAGGGTTAAACCTGGGGAGCTGTTTTTT. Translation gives CASSQGYRVKPGELFF.

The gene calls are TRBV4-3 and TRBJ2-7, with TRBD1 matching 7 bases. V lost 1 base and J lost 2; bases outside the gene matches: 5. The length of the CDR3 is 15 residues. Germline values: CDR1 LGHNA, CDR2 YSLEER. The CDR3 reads CASSQVATGTYEQYF. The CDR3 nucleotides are TGCGCCAGCAGCCAAGTCGCGACAGGGACCTACGAGCAGTACTTC.